Listed below are T cell receptor beta chains from one sample, sequenced in a study of blood T cells in healthy people across ages. One entry per CDR3 protein results from TCRdb running MiXCR on the 5' RACE reads. The data contain some 1.4 million distinct CDR3 sequences, around 42% of them seen just once; the ten biggest clones take up approximately 7.9%. The material sequenced was blood. The source is a woman between 18 and 30 years old in good health. Each CDR3 is given with its conserved first and last residue. A D gene is named only where the DNA matches it firmly. Some rows mark clone size as missing; the rest say once, few, many or name a class of expanded clone.

j_call	v_call	d_call	clone_size	cdr3_nt	cdr3_aa
TRBJ2-1	TRBV20-1	.	.	TGCAGTGCTAGTGGGCGGACCTCCTACAATGAGCAGTTCTTC	CSASGRTSYNEQFF
TRBJ2-1	TRBV15	.	.	TGTGCCACCAGCAGAGTTGGGCATGAGCAGTTCTTC	CATSRVGHEQFF
TRBJ2-1	TRBV30	.	once	TGTGCCTGGAGTGTAGGGGTCACGTTTAATGAGCAGTTCTTC	CAWSVGVTFNEQFF
TRBJ1-2	TRBV6-1	TRBD1	once	TGTGCCAGCTCGAACAGGGGATTAGGGGGCTACACCTTC	CASSNRGLGGYTF
TRBJ2-3	TRBV4-2	TRBD1	few	TGTGCCAGCAGCCCCGGGACAGGGGGCGCCCTGGATACGCAGTATTTT	CASSPGTGGALDTQYF
TRBJ1-1	TRBV12-3/TRBV12-4	.	.	TGTGCCAGCAAACACAAAGGGGCCCAAGAAGCTTTCTTT	CASKHKGAQEAFF
TRBJ2-3	TRBV29-1	.	.	TGCAGCGCCGAAGAAGGCACAGATACGCAGTATTTT	CSAEEGTDTQYF
TRBJ2-1	TRBV5-1	TRBD2	.	TGCGCCAGCAGCTTACAGGCGGGGGGCCAGGGAAATGAGCAGTTCTTC	CASSLQAGGQGNEQFF
TRBJ2-7	TRBV27	.	.	TGTGCCAGCAGTTTTGGAGGACTGCACTCCTACGAGCAGTACTTC	CASSFGGLHSYEQYF
TRBJ2-3	TRBV7-3	.	.	TGTGCCAGCAGCCGGACGACCCGGGATACGCAGTATTTT	CASSRTTRDTQYF
TRBJ2-7	TRBV30	TRBD1	.	TGTGCCTGGAGGGCCGGGACAGGGTTGGGCTCCTACGAGCAGTACTTC	CAWRAGTGLGSYEQYF
TRBJ1-4	TRBV5-6	.	.	TGTGCCAGCAGCCCCGCGCAGGGGCAGGCTAATGAAAAACTGTTTTTT	CASSPAQGQANEKLFF
TRBJ2-7	TRBV25-1	.	.	TGTGCCAGCAGTGAATCCCTATCGAGCTCCTACGAGCAGTACTTC	CASSESLSSSYEQYF
TRBJ2-1	TRBV12-3/TRBV12-4	.	few	TGTGCCAGCAGTTCTGACCAAACACTTGAGCAGTTCTTC	CASSSDQTLEQFF
TRBJ2-6	TRBV5-1	.	.	TGCGCCAGCAGCTTGGGTGTGACCTCTGGGGCCAATGTCCTGACTTTC	CASSLGVTSGANVLTF
TRBJ1-1	TRBV11-2	TRBD1	.	TGTGCCAGCAGCTTAGGCCGGACAGGGGGCAAAACTGAAGCTTTCTTT	CASSLGRTGGKTEAFF
TRBJ2-7	TRBV20-1	TRBD2	few	TGCAGTGCTAGCCCTTTAGCGGGAGGTCTCTACGAGCAGTACTTC	CSASPLAGGLYEQYF
TRBJ2-7	TRBV20-1	.	.	TGCAGTGCTAAGGAGGCAGTCGAGCAGTACTTC	CSAKEAVEQYF
TRBJ1-4	TRBV20-1	.	few	TGCAGTGCTAGAGGAGGGGGGGGCGAGGTACATGAAAAACTGTTTTTT	CSARGGGGEVHEKLFF
TRBJ2-1	TRBV7-9	TRBD2	few	TGTGCCAGCAGCTCCTTAGGTGCGGGGGGTTCCTACAATGAGCAGTTCTTC	CASSSLGAGGSYNEQFF
TRBJ2-2	TRBV12-3/TRBV12-4	.	.	TGTGCCAGCAGCCCGCCGGGTCTGAACACCGGGGAGCTGTTTTTT	CASSPPGLNTGELFF
TRBJ1-2	TRBV6-5	.	.	TGTGCCAGCAGTGGCCGACTGCATGGCTACACCTTC	CASSGRLHGYTF
TRBJ2-5	TRBV5-1	TRBD1	few	TGCGCCAGCAGCTTGGGGGTAGTCGGGACAGCCAACCAAGAGACCCAGTACTTC	CASSLGVVGTANQETQYF
TRBJ1-1	TRBV29-1	.	.	TGCAGCGTTGAAGTTCCAGGTGGGAACACTGAAGCTTTCTTT	CSVEVPGGNTEAFF
TRBJ2-3	TRBV6-4	.	.	TGTGCCAGCAGTGATGTGGGGGGCCACGGCACAGATACGCAGTATTTT	CASSDVGGHGTDTQYF